This TCR beta chain was sequenced during a study of human T cells and chemical hapten exposure. Study-level results: High-frequency TCRs, those above 1 in 1000, stayed the same after DPC sensitization.

This CDR3 region has 17 residues. CDR1 is MNHEY and CDR2 is SVGEGT in the germline V gene. V shed 0 bases and J shed 7 bases, with 20 bases lying between them. The time point is: patch test 3, about 24 weeks after DPC sensitization. Specified treatment: therapeutic diphenylcyclopropenone sensitization with weekly scalp DPC. Single cDNA molecules in the library carried unique molecular identifiers attached during preparation. TCRdb passed the RACE reads through MiXCR, listing each CDR3 protein once. The table lists some 170,000 distinct CDR3 sequences, about 27% of them singletons, with approximately 2.3% in the top ten. A word on this clonotype: Its cognate antigen is unknown.

The sequence derives from a woman between 18 and 30 years old with alopecia areata. Some clones in this sample may be carry-over from other donors' samples. The specimen was whole blood, collected in connection with sensitization to the hapten diphenylcyclopropenone (DPC). The gene calls are TRBV6-2 or TRBV6-3 and TRBJ2-3; D call uncertain. The CDR3 DNA sequence: TGTGCCAGCAGTTACTCAAGGCGAGTAACCGAAGGGAATACGCAGTATTTT. Translated, it gives CASSYSRRVTEGNTQYF.